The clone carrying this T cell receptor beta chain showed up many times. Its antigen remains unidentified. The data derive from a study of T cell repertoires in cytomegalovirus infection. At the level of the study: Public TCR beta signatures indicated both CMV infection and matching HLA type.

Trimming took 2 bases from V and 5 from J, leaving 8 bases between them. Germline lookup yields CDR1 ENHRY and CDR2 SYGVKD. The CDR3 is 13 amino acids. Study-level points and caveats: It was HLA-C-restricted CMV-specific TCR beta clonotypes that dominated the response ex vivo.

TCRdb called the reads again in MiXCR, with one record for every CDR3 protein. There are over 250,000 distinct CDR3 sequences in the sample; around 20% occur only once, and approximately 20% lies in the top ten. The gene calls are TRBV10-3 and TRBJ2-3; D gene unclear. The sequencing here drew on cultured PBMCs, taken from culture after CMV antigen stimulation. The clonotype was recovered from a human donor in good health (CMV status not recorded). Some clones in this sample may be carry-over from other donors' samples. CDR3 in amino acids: CAISEKHQDTQYF. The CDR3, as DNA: TGTGCCATCAGTGAGAAGCATCAAGATACGCAGTATTTT.